One and the same sample provided the 10 T cell receptor beta chains below, sequenced in a study of OX40 agonist ivuxolimab in advanced cancers. Sequenced by immunoSEQ multiplex PCR; TCRdb stores in-frame clones only, minus some. The sample has under 35,000 clones, more than 75% seen once; the top ten hold 20% to 25%. Sequenced here: CD4+ or CD8+ T cells sorted from blood, sampled in a trial of the OX40 agonist ivuxolimab. The receptor set was obtained from an adult with an advanced solid tumor such as melanoma, head and neck, liver or kidney cancer.

V is TRBV7-9 and J is TRBJ1-1; tentatively, D is TRBD1 (6 bases). The CDR3 runs to 14 residues. V was trimmed by 5 bases and J by 3 bases, leaving 13 bases between them. The germline V gene encodes CDR1 SEHNR and CDR2 FQNEAQ (reference sequence). CDR3 coding DNA: TGTGCCAGCAGCGACCAGGGGACCGACACTGAAGCTTTCTTT. Protein sequence: CASSDQGTDTEAFF. Drawing the rest from reference TRBV7-9 and TRBJ1-1, the complete variable domain is DTGVSQNPRHKITKRGQNVTFRCDPISEHNRLYWYRQTLGQGPEFLTYFQNEAQLEKSRLLSDRFSAERPKGSFSTLEIQRTEQGDSAMYLCASSDQGTDTEAFFGQGTRLTVV.

The chain is built from TRBV18 and TRBJ1-4; D possibly corresponds to TRBD1 (5 bases). Per the germline V gene, CDR1 is KGHSH and CDR2 is LQKENI. The length of the CDR3 is 20 residues. Trimming stripped 2 bases from V and 0 bases from J, with 22 bases between. CDR3 protein: CASSPNMASPTRATNEKLFF. Here the CDR3 DNA reads TGTGCCAGCTCACCAAATATGGCCTCGCCGACCAGGGCAACTAATGAAAAACTGTTTTTT.

The V and J genes are TRBV7-9 and TRBJ2-6; D is uncertain. The germline CDR1 and CDR2 sequences are SEHNR and FQNEAQ (reference sequence). V lost 3 bases and J lost 1, with 16 bases in between. The CDR3 totals 18 residues. The CDR3: CASSFIGRRTSGANVLTF. The DNA for the CDR3 is TGTGCCAGCAGCTTTATCGGCCGACGAACGTCTGGGGCCAACGTCCTGACTTTC. The full variable domain, rest sourced from reference TRBV7-9 and TRBJ2-6, is DTGVSQNPRHKITKRGQNVTFRCDPISEHNRLYWYRQTLGQGPEFLTYFQNEAQLEKSRLLSDRFSAERPKGSFSTLEIQRTEQGDSAMYLCASSFIGRRTSGANVLTFGAGSRLTVL.

The chain is built from TRBV6-1 and TRBJ1-3, with 7 bases aligning to TRBD1. The CDR3 is made up of 14 amino acids. V lost 3 bases and J lost 7; bases outside the gene matches: 6. Germline assignment: CDR1 MNHNS and CDR2 SASEGT. This CDR3 is CASSDQGVANTIYF. CDR3 nucleotides: TGTGCCAGCAGTGACCAGGGGGTAGCTAACACCATATATTTT.

This clone came up once. This chain connects TRBV7-6 to TRBJ2-6; 10 bases agree with TRBD2. The germline gives CDR1 SGHVS, CDR2 FNYEAQ. V was clipped by 1 base and J by 3 bases; unmatched bases: 18. The CDR3 is 22 residues long. CDR3 bases: TGTGCCAGCAGCTTAGGTCCCGGGGACGCGCTAGCGGGAGAAGGTGGGGCCAACGTCCTGACTTTC. Translation gives CASSLGPGDALAGEGGANVLTF.

This sequence joins TRBV7-3 and TRBJ2-3; maybe TRBD2 (6 bases). Germline V lookup: CDR1 SGHTA, CDR2 FQGTGA. V was shortened by 1 base and J by 1 base, with 9 bases between the two germline ends. This CDR3 is 15 amino acids long. The CDR3: CASSLSGTRTDTQYF. CDR3 nucleotide sequence: TGTGCCAGCAGCTTAAGCGGGACCCGCACAGATACGCAGTATTTT.

For the CDR3, the DNA is TGTGCCAGCAGCCGGAACACCGGGGAGCTGTTTTTT. Translation gives CASSRNTGELFF. The chain links TRBV2 to TRBJ2-2, with unresolved D. V was pared by 6 bases and J by 1 base, with 3 bases between. Germline CDR1 is SNHLY and CDR2 is FYNNEI. The CDR3 runs 12 residues. The full variable domain, its missing parts supplied by reference TRBV2 and TRBJ2-2, is EPEVTQTPSHQVTQMGQEVILRCVPISNHLYFYWYRQILGQKVEFLVSFYNNEISEKSEIFDDQFSVERPDGSNFTLKIRSTKLEDSAMYFCASSRNTGELFFGEGSRLTVL.

This chain uses TRBV28 with TRBJ2-7, with TRBD2 identical over 9 bases. Per the germline V gene, CDR1 is MDHEN and CDR2 is SYDVKM. The junction had 6 bases not matched to a gene; V was cut back by 10 bases and J by 2 bases. The CDR3 length is 13 residues. DNA of the CDR3: TGTGCCACTCGTAGCGGGAGCGCCTACGAGCAGTACTTC. This sequence encodes CATRSGSAYEQYF.

The chain is built from TRBV21-1 and TRBJ1-1. TRBV21-1 is an annotated pseudogene. This CDR3 is 15 amino acids long. The CDR3 spells CASSNLGRTNTEAFF. CDR3 sequence (DNA): TGTGCCAGCAGCAATCTAGGCCGCACAAACACTGAAGCTTTCTTT.

V is TRBV4-1 and J is TRBJ1-4; D gene unclear. CDR3 length: 14 residues. Trimming cost V 4 bases and J 5 bases, with 11 bases left between them. Germline loops: CDR1 MGHRA, CDR2 YSYEKL. The CDR3: CASSRPEKNEKLFF. The CDR3 nucleotides are TGCGCCAGCAGCCGGCCAGAAAAGAATGAAAAACTGTTTTTT.